Reported below is one T cell receptor (beta chain). Its antigen is not identified. Trimming removed 0 bases from V and 5 bases from J; junction bases left unmatched: 10. The CDR3 length is 17 residues. The V gene's germline CDR1 is SEHNR and CDR2 FQNEAQ (reference sequence). The PCR contained 60 Vbeta and 13 Jbeta primers. The method was immunoSEQ multiplex PCR; TCRdb's version includes in-frame clones alone and lacks a portion of them. The profile shows approximately 90,000 clones, about 70% of them singletons. The data derive from a study of cytomegalovirus exposure and HLA in healthy donors. Study-wide results and limits: By a later analysis, the bulk of CMV-associated TCR beta chains appeared HLA-restricted.

The chain joins TRBV7-9 to TRBJ2-4; 7 bases are a match to TRBD1. The sequenced sample consisted of PBMCs. This TCR was sampled from a man aged 35 to 55 in good health and CMV-seronegative. CDR3 in DNA: TGTGCCAGCAGCTTAGCGGGAGACAGGGAATCCCAAAACATTCAGTACTTC. Amino acid sequence: CASSLAGDRESQNIQYF.